This is a list of T cell receptor beta chains from one sample in a study of T cell clusters in autoimmune cytopenias. TCRdb re-called the multiplex PCR reads; one entry per CDR3 protein, DNA not given. This sample's table reports roughly 6,200 distinct CDR3 sequences. These sequences were also reported in another study, on T cell repertoires in aging, cancer and after chemotherapy.

Source material: peripheral blood. The source of these receptors is a human donor in good health. The CDR3 runs from the conserved cysteine through the conserved F or W. A clone size is listed for some rows: how often the clone was seen (once, few, many), or a class if it is expanded.

v_call	j_call	clone_size	cdr3_aa
TRBV20-1	TRBJ2-7	.	CSASGGEIEQYF
TRBV19	TRBJ1-1	medium-sized	CASSIGTATEAFF
TRBV5-1	TRBJ2-7	.	CASRPRQGPYEQYF
TRBV27	TRBJ2-1	medium-sized	CASSLLGLGLRGEQFF
TRBV29-1	TRBJ2-3	medium-sized	CSVNTWTGVTDTQYF
TRBV6-5	TRBJ1-6	medium-sized	CASSFGTSYSPLHF
TRBV11-1	TRBJ2-5	.	CASSPYSFDRGSQYF
TRBV7-2	TRBJ2-7	.	CASSLALGGIYEQYF
TRBV6-1	TRBJ2-2	medium-sized	CASSEGHRGRTGELFF
TRBV29-1	TRBJ2-5	medium-sized	CSVHRESRETQYF
TRBV27	TRBJ2-3	medium-sized	CASSFDTGLAGSTDTQYF
TRBV18	TRBJ1-5	.	CASSGENQPQHF
TRBV19	TRBJ2-2	medium-sized	CASSRRGTHINTGELFF
TRBV18	TRBJ2-7	medium-sized	CASSAPGQFHEQYF
TRBV6-2/TRBV6-3	TRBJ1-5	medium-sized	CASSYGGNQPQHF
TRBV7-9	TRBJ2-3	.	CASSFPSGGGSSAQYF
TRBV5-1	TRBJ2-3	.	CASSRDGGVNTDTQYF
TRBV5-5	TRBJ2-7	medium-sized	CASSGRGLSSYEQYF
TRBV27	TRBJ2-5	medium-sized	CASSLWGGGVQETQYF
TRBV6-5	TRBJ2-7	medium-sized	CASSYFRTSGSYEQYF
TRBV6-1	TRBJ1-1	.	CASRPGGTEAFF
TRBV24-1	TRBJ2-1	medium-sized	CATSDFSDRGGGNEQFF
TRBV7-6	TRBJ2-3	medium-sized	CASSLTPTTATDTQYF
TRBV18	TRBJ2-7	.	CASSPGQGVNYEQYF
TRBV11-1	TRBJ1-2	medium-sized	CASSSRDRRFYGYTF
TRBV7-9	TRBJ2-6	.	CASSWDGAGDWWGANVLTF
TRBV6-4	TRBJ2-1	medium-sized	CASSDSTGGPNEQFF
TRBV12-3/TRBV12-4	TRBJ2-1	medium-sized	CASSLSSFYNEQFF
TRBV11-2	TRBJ2-4	.	CASSSLNRGREDIQYF
TRBV19	TRBJ2-5	medium-sized	CASSIGGTVGETQYF
TRBV6-5	TRBJ1-2	medium-sized	CASSYSRAANYGYTF
TRBV15	TRBJ2-5	medium-sized	CATSRDLRKQETQYF
TRBV7-6	TRBJ2-3	medium-sized	CASSLGTSGGAQTDTQYF
TRBV10-1	TRBJ2-7	.	CASSDGVASAEQYF
TRBV19	TRBJ2-5	medium-sized	CASSIGQGRETQYF
TRBV5-1	TRBJ1-2	.	CASSLVGRGDGYTF
TRBV19	TRBJ2-1	.	CASRGSSGGDKQFF
TRBV7-9	TRBJ2-3	.	CASSITTDTQYF
TRBV30	TRBJ1-1	medium-sized	CAWSVPNTEAFF
TRBV7-9	TRBJ2-7	medium-sized	CASSTDSDEQYF
TRBV6-5	TRBJ2-1	medium-sized	CASSYSGTGEFF
TRBV5-1	TRBJ1-4	.	CASSSGQIREKLFF
TRBV6-5	TRBJ1-3	medium-sized	CASSYSGQSSGNTIYF
TRBV7-3	TRBJ2-1	.	CASSLRASGNEQFF
TRBV18	TRBJ2-7	.	CASSPPTRQGAGEQYF
TRBV6-4	TRBJ2-3	.	CASSDGDRVGDTQYF
TRBV12-3/TRBV12-4	TRBJ2-1	.	CASTRDAYNEQFF
TRBV29-1	TRBJ2-5	medium-sized	CSLKLPGRETQYF
TRBV5-5	TRBJ1-5	.	CASRKREGPDQPQHF
TRBV29-1	TRBJ2-1	large	CSVGKGTGNNEQFF
TRBV18	TRBJ1-5	medium-sized	CASSTGRQTSSMEPQHF
TRBV19	TRBJ1-5	medium-sized	CASSMLFQPQHF